The 31 T cell receptor beta chains listed next were all sequenced from one sample in a study of regulatory T cells in long-lasting Graves disease. Time point reported: persistent/refractory GD, antithyroid drugs over 5 years with positive TRAb. Extracted PBMC RNA gave rise to the TCR library. Relying on iRepertoire HTBI primers and Arm-PCR of CDR3 regions, the team built TCR beta libraries. Each CDR3 protein gets one entry after TCRdb re-called the multiplex PCR reads with MiXCR. Of around 400,000 distinct CDR3 sequences in the sample, around 23% were seen once. The specimen comprised peripheral blood mononuclear cells (PBMCs), sampled when the disease was refractory, from a patient treated with antithyroid drugs. The receptors derive from a female donor with Graves disease.

This clonotype was picked up many times. The chain is built from TRBV28 and TRBJ2-3; TRBD2 agrees at 12 bases. CDR3 length: 15 amino acids. Germline V gene sequence: CDR1 MDHEN, CDR2 SYDVKM. Germline trimming cut 6 bases from V and 2 bases from J; bases unmatched to any gene: 3. The CDR3 protein is CASSRTSGNTDTQYF. The DNA for the CDR3 is TGTGCCAGCAGCCGGACTAGCGGGAACACAGATACGCAGTATTTT.

This clonotype was picked up many times. The chain has TRBV6-1 and TRBJ2-2; tentative D call: TRBD2 (5 bases). V lost 5 bases, J lost 7 bases, and 14 bases lay in between. CDR3 length equals 14 residues. CDR1 is MNHNS and CDR2 is SASEGT in the germline V gene. CDR3 sequence: CASSMSGIDGELFF. As DNA, the CDR3 is TGTGCCAGCAGTATGTCGGGAATAGACGGGGAGCTGTTTTTT.

The rearrangement joins TRBV29-1 to TRBJ2-3; TRBD2 agrees at 12 bases. The CDR3 is made up of 15 amino acids. In germline, CDR1 is SQVTM, CDR2 ANQGSEA. Trimming removed 5 bases from V and 1 base from J; junction bases left unmatched: 4. The CDR3 DNA sequence: TGCAGCGTTCGACGACTAGCGGGAGGCACAGATACGCAGTATTTT. Its translation is CSVRRLAGGTDTQYF.

The sample holds many counts of this clonotype. The chain has TRBV2 and TRBJ1-1; D uncertain. The CDR3 is made up of 13 amino acids. Germline CDR1 and CDR2: SNHLY and FYNNEI. Trimming shortened V by 8 bases and J by 0 bases, and 10 bases separated the two germline ends. CDR3 sequence reads: CASHRGLNTEAFF. The CDR3 nucleotides are TGTGCCAGCCATCGGGGTTTGAACACTGAAGCTTTCTTT. Combining the CDR3 with reference TRBV2 and TRBJ1-1 gives the whole variable domain EPEVTQTPSHQVTQMGQEVILRCVPISNHLYFYWYRQILGQKVEFLVSFYNNEISEKSEIFDDQFSVERPDGSNFTLKIRSTKLEDSAMYFCASHRGLNTEAFFGQGTRLTVV.

V usage is TRBV19 and J usage is TRBJ1-6, with 9 bases identical to TRBD1. This CDR3 region has 13 residues. J lost 7 bases, V lost 7 bases, and 2 bases had no gene match. The germline V gene has CDR1 LNHDA and CDR2 SQIVND (reference sequence). CDR3 sequence reads: CASTGTGNSPLHF. CDR3 coding DNA: TGTGCCAGTACCGGGACAGGGAATTCACCCCTCCACTTT.

CDR3 amino acids: CASSFVGRGRVEGYTF. CDR3 nucleotides: TGTGCCAGCAGCTTTGTGGGCAGGGGCCGGGTCGAAGGCTACACCTTC. V gene TRBV5-4 combines with J gene TRBJ1-2; the D gene is possibly TRBD1 (6 bases). The CDR3 has 16 residues. CDR1 is SGHNT, CDR2 YYREEE, per germline (reference sequence). V was cut by 2 bases and J by 8 bases, with 22 bases left in between.

The chain is built from TRBV5-8 and TRBJ2-1; 9 nucleotides align to TRBD2. V gave up 8 bases and J gave up 1 base; unmatched junction bases: 4. Per the germline V gene, CDR1 is SGHTS and CDR2 is YDEGEE. This CDR3 has 14 amino acids. The CDR3 loop reads CARPLAGSYNEQFF. CDR3 nucleotides: TGTGCCAGACCTCTAGCGGGATCCTACAATGAGCAGTTCTTC.

This clonotype has ten or more counts. The CDR3 DNA reads as TGTGCCAGCAGTTTCGGGGGGGCGGGTTTGGGTGGCTACACCTTC. As protein: CASSFGGAGLGGYTF. The chain uses TRBV28 and TRBJ1-2, with D maybe TRBD1 (6 bases). Germline V CDR1 and CDR2: MDHEN, SYDVKM. V shed 3 bases and J shed 7 bases, with 18 bases lying between them. The CDR3 covers 15 residues.

This clonotype has ten or more counts. This chain links TRBV11-1 with TRBJ2-7, with D perhaps TRBD2 (6 bases). Per germline, CDR1 SGHAT and CDR2 FQDESV (reference sequence). Trimming pared 5 bases from V and 6 bases from J, leaving 23 bases between. This CDR3 has 16 residues. CDR3 amino acids: CASSIIGGRPLGEQYF. Written as DNA, the CDR3 is TGTGCCAGCAGCATAATCGGAGGGCGGCCCCTGGGCGAGCAGTACTTC.

V and J are TRBV7-3 and TRBJ2-3; D unresolved. Looked up from germline, CDR1 is SGHTA and CDR2 is FQGTGA. This CDR3 has 15 residues. V was trimmed by 6 bases and J by 2 bases, leaving 15 bases between them. The CDR3 nucleotides are TGTGCCAGCAGGGTTGAGGCACAGCTCACAGATACGCAGTATTTT. Protein sequence: CASRVEAQLTDTQYF.

This clonotype was seen many times. The J gene is TRBJ2-7, the V gene TRBV28, with 10 bases aligning to TRBD2. CDR1 is MDHEN and CDR2 is SYDVKM in the germline V gene. The CDR3 is made up of 16 amino acids. J lost 2 bases, V lost 5 bases, and 9 bases had no gene match. The CDR3 loop reads CASSEVGTSVPYEQYF. In DNA form, the CDR3 reads TGTGCCAGCAGTGAGGTGGGGACTAGCGTACCCTACGAGCAGTACTTC.

The chain recombines TRBV30 with TRBJ2-7, with TRBD2 matching 9 bases. The CDR3 totals 17 residues. Germline CDR1 and CDR2: GTSNPN and SVGIG (reference sequence). V was pared by 2 bases and J by 1 base, with 12 bases of the junction left unmatched. The DNA of the CDR3 is TGTGCCTGGAGTCCCCCGGGACTAGCCTTCAGGTCCTACGAGCAGTACTTC. Its protein is CAWSPPGLAFRSYEQYF.

The sample holds many counts of this clonotype. The chain links TRBV20-1 to TRBJ2-4, with unresolved D. Germline loops: CDR1 DFQATT, CDR2 SNEGSKA (reference sequence). V lost 6 bases and J lost 6, with 9 bases in between. This CDR3 spans 11 amino acids. CDR3 amino acids: CSARTGNIQYF. The CDR3, as DNA: TGCAGTGCCAGGACGGGAAACATTCAGTACTTC.

This clonotype was seen only a few times. The rearrangement uses TRBV5-1 and TRBJ1-4; D is unclear. CDR1 and CDR2 (germline): SGHRS, YFSETQ. Trimming took off 0 bases at V and 8 bases at J, with 11 bases between the two ends. There are 14 residues in the CDR3. CDR3 DNA sequence: TGCGCCAGCAGCTTGGCCAGTCTGGGGGAAAAACTGTTTTTT. The encoded protein is CASSLASLGEKLFF.

There are many counts of this clonotype. The chain couples TRBV7-9 to TRBJ2-5; the match to TRBD2 covers 12 bases. Trimming took 7 bases from V and 5 from J; bases not matched to a gene: 11. This CDR3 has 16 amino acids. The germline V gene encodes CDR1 SEHNR and CDR2 FQNEAQ (reference sequence). DNA for the CDR3: TGTGCCAGCAAACGGACTAGCGGGACCCAGTGGGAGACCCAGTACTTC. This gives the protein CASKRTSGTQWETQYF.

The table lists this clonotype with many counts. This chain uses TRBV2 with TRBJ1-1; the match to TRBD1 covers 7 bases. V was pared by 7 bases and J by 4 bases, with 9 bases of the junction left unmatched. Germline V gene data show CDR1 as SNHLY and CDR2 as FYNNEI. The CDR3 runs to 14 residues. CDR3 coding DNA: TGTGCCAGCACCCTGACAGGGTTGGGCACTGAAGCTTTCTTT. It specifies CASTLTGLGTEAFF. Looking up the rest from reference TRBV2 and TRBJ1-1 gives the full variable domain: EPEVTQTPSHQVTQMGQEVILRCVPISNHLYFYWYRQILGQKVEFLVSFYNNEISEKSEIFDDQFSVERPDGSNFTLKIRSTKLEDSAMYFCASTLTGLGTEAFFGQGTRLTVV.

The rearrangement joins TRBV19 to TRBJ2-7; D may be TRBD1 (6 bases). With 3 bases removed from V and 5 bases from J, the gap between germline ends came to 11 bases. In germline, CDR1 is LNHDA, CDR2 SQIVND (reference sequence). This CDR3 is 13 amino acids long. This CDR3 reads CASSMARGDEQYF. CDR3 nucleotide sequence: TGTGCCAGTAGTATGGCCAGGGGAGACGAGCAGTACTTC. The full variable domain, its missing parts supplied by reference TRBV19 and TRBJ2-7, is DGGITQSPKYLFRKEGQNVTLSCEQNLNHDAMYWYRQDPGQGLRLIYYSQIVNDFQKGDIAEGYSVSREKKESFPLTVTSAQKNPTAFYLCASSMARGDEQYFGPGTRLTVT.

This clonotype came up many times. The DNA of the CDR3 is TGTGCCAGTAGTATATGGGGGCAGGGAACTGAAGCTTTCTTT. Protein sequence: CASSIWGQGTEAFF. The V and J genes are TRBV19 and TRBJ1-1, with D maybe TRBD1 (6 bases). Trimming removed 2 bases at V and 5 bases at J, with 12 bases between. The CDR3 sequence is 14 residues long. The germline gives CDR1 LNHDA, CDR2 SQIVND (reference sequence).

The rearrangement uses TRBV6-5 and TRBJ1-2; D remains ambiguous. The V end was cut by 2 bases, the J end by 0 bases, with 13 bases between. Germline V CDR1 and CDR2: MNHEY, SVGAGI. The CDR3 loop spans 16 amino acids. CDR3 region: CASSYVGVSTNYGYTF. The CDR3 nucleotides are TGTGCCAGCAGTTACGTCGGAGTCAGCACTAACTATGGCTACACCTTC.

Ten or more counts support this clonotype. The chain links TRBV5-1 to TRBJ2-7; maybe TRBD2 (5 bases). V was clipped by 4 bases and J by 5 bases, with 13 bases between them. The CDR3 consists of 13 residues. Germline values: CDR1 SGHRS, CDR2 YFSETQ. The CDR3 protein is CASSPSSFHEQYF. The CDR3 DNA reads TGCGCCAGCAGCCCCTCTAGCTTCCACGAGCAGTACTTC.

This clonotype was observed many times. The chain joins TRBV28 to TRBJ2-5; D could derive from TRBD1 or TRBD2 (5 bases each). Germline CDR1 reads MDHEN; CDR2 reads SYDVKM. V gave up 4 bases and J gave up 3 bases, with 12 bases separating them. The CDR3 contains 14 residues. DNA for the CDR3: TGTGCCAGCAGTTCGGCAGGGAGTGAAGAGACCCAGTACTTC. This gives the protein CASSSAGSEETQYF.

This clonotype was counted many times. J is TRBJ2-2 and V is TRBV3-1; D gene uncertain. The length of the CDR3 is 14 residues. Germline loops: CDR1 LGHDT, CDR2 YNNKEL (reference sequence). V lost 5 bases, J lost 4 bases, and 11 bases lay in between. The CDR3 loop is CASSNVVGTGELFF. The DNA for the CDR3 is TGTGCCAGCAGCAACGTAGTCGGCACCGGGGAGCTGTTTTTT.

The J gene is TRBJ2-7, the V gene TRBV5-1; TRBD1 agrees at 7 bases. This CDR3 is built from 15 residues. V lost 4 bases, J lost 3 bases, and 10 bases stayed unmatched. Germline CDR1 and CDR2: SGHRS and YFSETQ. The DNA of the CDR3 is TGCGCCAGCAGCCTAGACAGGGCAAAAAGCTACGAGCAGTACTTC. This encodes CASSLDRAKSYEQYF.

The V and J genes are TRBV4-1 and TRBJ2-7; D unclear. Trimming left V 4 bases short and J 3 bases short, with 16 bases between. The germline V gene has CDR1 MGHRA and CDR2 YSYEKL. The CDR3 is 15 amino acids. The chain's CDR3 is CASSPGRAISYEQYF. The CDR3 DNA follows: TGCGCCAGCAGCCCTGGCCGGGCGATTAGCTACGAGCAGTACTTC.

This clonotype was observed a few times. The CDR3 loop reads CASRNTRGGAGSPLHF. The CDR3, as DNA: TGTGCCAGCAGGAATACCAGGGGGGGGGCCGGATCACCCCTCCACTTT. V usage is TRBV7-6 and J usage is TRBJ1-6; TRBD1 matches 7 bases. The CDR3 consists of 16 residues. The V segment lost 6 bases and the J segment 10 bases; nucleotides outside the gene matches: 15. Germline lookup yields CDR1 SGHVS and CDR2 FNYEAQ.

This clonotype was seen more than once but under ten times. V and J are TRBV20-1 and TRBJ2-7; D perhaps matches TRBD2 (6 bases). The CDR3 totals 14 residues. V was pared by 3 bases and J by 2 bases, with 14 bases between. CDR1 and CDR2 (germline): DFQATT, SNEGSKA (reference sequence). The CDR3 bases are TGCAGTGCTAGGAGGAGGGACGGCCCCTACGAGCAGTACTTC. Protein sequence: CSARRRDGPYEQYF.

As concerns this clonotype: With a much larger clone just one base away, this may be a read error. The chain links TRBV30 to TRBJ1-4; 9 bases fit TRBD1. The CDR3 loop spans 14 amino acids. V gave up 0 bases and J gave up 7 bases; unmatched junction bases: 3. Germline CDR1 GTSNPN, CDR2 SVGIG (reference sequence). The CDR3 loop reads CAWSVQGASEKLFF. The CDR3 nucleotides read TGTGCCTGGAGTGTACAGGGGGCCAGTGAAAAACTGTTTTTT. The variable domain in full, completed from reference TRBV30 and TRBJ1-4, reads SQTIHQWPATLVQPVGSPLSLECTVEGTSNPNLYWYRQAAGRGLQLLFYSVGIGQISSEVPQNLSASRPQDRQFILSSKKLLLSDSGFYLCAWSVQGASEKLFFGSGTQLSVL.

The table lists this clonotype with many counts. The chain carries TRBV6-1 and TRBJ1-5; D unclear. Germline CDR1 MNHNS, CDR2 SASEGT. Trimming removed 8 bases at V and 4 bases at J, with 18 bases between. The CDR3 is 15 residues long. CDR3 in DNA: TGTGCCAGCGCTGAGATGGAAAGCAAAAATCAGCCCCAGCATTTT. This codes for CASAEMESKNQPQHF.

This clonotype was found a few times. The chain has TRBV27 and TRBJ1-1; 7 nucleotides agree with TRBD1. Germline CDR1 reads MNHEY; CDR2 reads SMNVEV (reference sequence). CDR3 length: 15 residues. The trim removed 5 bases at V and 4 bases at J, leaving 10 bases unmatched. The CDR3 region has the DNA TGTGCCAGCAGTGCCCAGACAGGGTTAAGCACTGAAGCTTTCTTT. This gives the protein CASSAQTGLSTEAFF.

This clonotype came up a few times. The V gene is TRBV3-1, the J gene TRBJ2-2; 9 bases are shared with TRBD2. This CDR3 region has 16 residues. The germline gives CDR1 LGHDT, CDR2 YNNKEL (reference sequence). The J segment lost 0 bases and the V segment lost 6 bases, leaving 5 bases of the junction unmatched. CDR3 loop: CASRPTSGPNTGELFF. CDR3 DNA sequence: TGTGCCAGCAGGCCGACTAGCGGCCCGAACACCGGGGAGCTGTTTTTT.

This clonotype was observed at least ten times. This chain connects TRBV28 to TRBJ1-2; 10 bases agree with TRBD1. Germline V lookup: CDR1 MDHEN, CDR2 SYDVKM. With V trimmed by 8 bases and J by 5 bases, 5 bases remained unmatched. The CDR3 sequence is 13 residues long. The CDR3 reads CASGDRGYYGYTF. The CDR3 nucleotides read TGTGCCAGCGGGGACAGGGGCTATTATGGCTACACCTTC.